Listed below are T cell receptor beta chains from one sample, sequenced in a study of blood T cell repertoires in COVID-19. Clones were sequenced by immunoSEQ multiplex PCR, and TCRdb holds only the in-frame ones, with some missing. The sample lists under 140,000 clones, almost 80% occurring once. The sample taken for sequencing was peripheral blood. Receptors were obtained from an elderly woman with active or convalescent COVID-19. Each CDR3 is given with its conserved first and last residue. D genes are given only for firm matches. Size is stated for part of the rows, as once, few or many counts, or as a class when the clone is expanded.

j_call,v_call,clone_size,d_call,cdr3_nt,cdr3_aa
TRBJ2-1,TRBV6-5,.,.,TGTGCCAGCAGCCCCCCGGGACTGGCCGGGAGTGAGCAGTTCTTC,CASSPPGLAGSEQFF
TRBJ2-3,TRBV15,.,TRBD2,TGTGCCACCAGCATAGGAGCGGGAGGTACAGATACGCAGTATTTT,CATSIGAGGTDTQYF
TRBJ1-1,TRBV12-5,.,.,TGTGCTAGTGGCGGACAGAGGAACACTGAAGCTTTCTTT,CASGGQRNTEAFF
TRBJ1-1,TRBV4-1,.,.,TGCGCCAGCAGCCCGAGGGAGGGGGGCACTGAAGCTTTCTTT,CASSPREGGTEAFF
TRBJ1-5,TRBV27,once,.,TGTGCCAGCAGATCAGGGTCAAAGCCCCAGCATTTT,CASRSGSKPQHF
TRBJ1-3,TRBV18,few,.,TGTGCCAGCTCACCAGGGGCAGACTCTGGAAACACCATATATTTT,CASSPGADSGNTIYF
TRBJ2-7,TRBV5-1,few,TRBD2,TGCGCCAGCAGCTTGCTCCAGCGGGAGGCCTACGAGCAGTACTTC,CASSLLQREAYEQYF
TRBJ2-2,TRBV2,.,TRBD2,TGTGCCAGCAATTTCCGGGCAGCGGGAGGACCCGGGGAGCTGTTTTTT,CASNFRAAGGPGELFF
TRBJ1-5,TRBV2,.,.,TGTGCCAGCAGAGGACAGAAACCAAGCAATCAGCCCCAGCATTTT,CASRGQKPSNQPQHF
TRBJ2-2,TRBV7-2,.,.,TGTGCCAGCAGCTTCACGAACACCGGGGAGCTGTTTTTT,CASSFTNTGELFF
TRBJ2-3,TRBV5-1,.,TRBD2,TGCGCCAGCAGCTTGACGGGTAGCGGGAGTGGCACAGATACGCAGTATTTT,CASSLTGSGSGTDTQYF
TRBJ1-5,TRBV19,.,TRBD1,TGTGCCAGTAGTGCCATACAGGGGTGGGATCAGCCCCAGCATTTT,CASSAIQGWDQPQHF
TRBJ1-1,TRBV5-4,.,.,TGTGCCAGCAGCTTCGGGGGGTCTACAGGGCTGAACACTGAAGCTTTCTTT,CASSFGGSTGLNTEAFF
TRBJ1-3,TRBV10-2,.,.,TGCGCCAGTCGGGAGGTGGGTCCTGGAAACACCATATATTTT,CASREVGPGNTIYF
TRBJ2-1,TRBV10-1,.,TRBD2,TGCGCCAGCAGTGCGCCGGGGACTAGCGGGAGGTTCAATGAGCAGTTCTTC,CASSAPGTSGRFNEQFF
TRBJ2-7,TRBV7-2,.,TRBD2,TGTGCCAGCAGCTTAATTAGCGGGAGTCTCTACGAGCAGTACTTC,CASSLISGSLYEQYF
TRBJ2-7,TRBV15,.,TRBD1,TGTGCCACCAGCCGAGGGGACAGGGGGCATCGCGAGCAGTACTTC,CATSRGDRGHREQYF
TRBJ1-6,TRBV6-6,.,.,TGTGCCAGCAGTTACTCCCAGGGCTGGGATTCACCCCTCCACTTT,CASSYSQGWDSPLHF
TRBJ2-7,TRBV11-2,many,TRBD1,TGTGCCAGCAGCGTGGGGCGGTACAGGGGTTCCTACGAGCAGTACTTC,CASSVGRYRGSYEQYF
TRBJ2-3,TRBV5-4,.,.,TGTGCCAGCAGCTTGTATTTCAGGGCCACAGATACGCAGTATTTT,CASSLYFRATDTQYF
TRBJ1-5,TRBV23-1,.,TRBD1,TGCGCCAGCAGTCAGAAGTCCCTGGACAGGGGGAGATTAGCAAATCAGCCCCAGCATTTT,CASSQKSLDRGRLANQPQHF
TRBJ2-1,TRBV29-1,few,.,TGCAGCGTTGTATGGCGGGCCTCCTACAATGAGCAGTTCTTC,CSVVWRASYNEQFF
TRBJ2-7,TRBV5-1,.,.,TGCGCCAGCAGCTTGGTGTCCCAACAGGGCAGCGTCTTC,CASSLVSQQGSVF
TRBJ1-3,TRBV4-1,once,.,TGCGCCAGCAGCCACCCTGGGGGGGCCGGTGGAAACACCATATATTTT,CASSHPGGAGGNTIYF
TRBJ2-1,TRBV7-9,few,TRBD2,TGTGCCATCCGGGAGGCCTCCTACAATGAGCAGTTCTTC,CAIREASYNEQFF